This T cell receptor (beta chain) was documented in a study of blood T cell repertoires in COVID-19. Whole-study context: Sources were T cells, B-cell-depleted T cells, or PBMCs; the material itself was cDNA or gDNA.

This CDR3 has 15 amino acids. Germline V gene data show CDR1 as LGHNA and CDR2 as YSLEER. V lost 4 bases, J lost 6 bases, and 11 bases stayed unmatched. Produced via immunoSEQ multiplex PCR; TCRdb's table is partial and in-frame only. This table has about 200,000 clones, around 83% appearing once. The chain carries TRBV4-3 and TRBJ1-2; 7 bases align to TRBD1. The sample comprised peripheral blood. This receptor was taken from a woman aged 50 to 60 with COVID-19, enrolled during active disease. The CDR3 is CASSLGGTQDDGYTF. DNA of the CDR3: TGCGCCAGCAGCCTAGGGGGCACCCAAGACGATGGCTACACCTTC.